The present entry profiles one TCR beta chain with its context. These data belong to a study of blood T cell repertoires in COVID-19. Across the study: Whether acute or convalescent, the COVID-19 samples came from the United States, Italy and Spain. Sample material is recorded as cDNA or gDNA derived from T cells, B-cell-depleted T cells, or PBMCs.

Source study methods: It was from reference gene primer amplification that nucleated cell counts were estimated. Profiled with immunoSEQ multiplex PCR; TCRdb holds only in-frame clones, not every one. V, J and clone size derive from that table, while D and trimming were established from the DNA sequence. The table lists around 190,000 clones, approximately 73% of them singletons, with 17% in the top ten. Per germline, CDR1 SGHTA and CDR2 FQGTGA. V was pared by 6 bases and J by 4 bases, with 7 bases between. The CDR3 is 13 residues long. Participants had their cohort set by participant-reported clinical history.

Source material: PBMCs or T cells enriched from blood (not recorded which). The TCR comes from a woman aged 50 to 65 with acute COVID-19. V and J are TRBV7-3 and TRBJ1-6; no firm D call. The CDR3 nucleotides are TGTGCCAGCAGTACAGATTATAATTCACCCCTCCACTTT. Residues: CASSTDYNSPLHF.